These 8 T cell receptor beta chains were all obtained from the same sample, sequenced in a study of cytomegalovirus exposure and HLA in healthy donors. Repertoires were generated with immunoSEQ multiplex PCR, while TCRdb's copy carries only in-frame clones and drops some. The table has 160,000 or so clones, about 88% seen once; the top ten hold approximately 3.1%. What was sequenced was PBMCs. The source of these receptors is a man younger than 30 in good health and CMV-seronegative.

The V call is TRBV28, the J call TRBJ2-7, with 13 bases lining up with TRBD2. Germline CDR1 and CDR2: MDHEN and SYDVKM. CDR3 length: 17 amino acids. J lost 3 bases, V lost 1 base, and 6 bases had no gene match. The CDR3 is CASSLSPGTSGNYEQYV. The DNA of the CDR3 is TGTGCCAGCAGTTTATCTCCCGGGACTAGCGGGAACTACGAGCAGTACGTC.

This chain connects TRBV6-1 to TRBJ2-3, with 10 nucleotides matching TRBD1. With 6 bases clipped from V and 2 bases from J, the junction kept 5 bases outside the gene matches. Germline V gene sequence: CDR1 MNHNS, CDR2 SASEGT. This CDR3 has 15 residues. CDR3 region: CASRGTGVATDTQYF. CDR3 in DNA: TGTGCCAGCAGGGGGACAGGGGTTGCCACAGATACGCAGTATTTT.

This clone appeared a single time. The CDR3 protein is CASSSRGTANTEAFF. CDR3 sequence (DNA): TGTGCCAGCAGCTCTAGGGGGACAGCCAACACTGAAGCTTTCTTT. The V and J genes are TRBV7-9 and TRBJ1-1; 7 nucleotides agree with TRBD1. Per germline, CDR1 SEHNR and CDR2 FQNEAQ (reference sequence). The V gene end was trimmed by 4 bases and the J gene end by 2 bases; junction bases not matched to a gene: 7. The CDR3 covers 15 residues. Combining the CDR3 with reference TRBV7-9 and TRBJ1-1 gives the whole variable domain DTGVSQNPRHKITKRGQNVTFRCDPISEHNRLYWYRQTLGQGPEFLTYFQNEAQLEKSRLLSDRFSAERPKGSFSTLEIQRTEQGDSAMYLCASSSRGTANTEAFFGQGTRLTVV.

The chain carries TRBV18 and TRBJ2-7; 7 nucleotides agree with TRBD1. J gave up 1 base and V 3 bases, and 3 bases lay outside the gene matches. The CDR3 is 14 amino acids. Germline assignment: CDR1 KGHSH and CDR2 LQKENI. CDR3 nucleotide sequence: TGTGCCAGCTCACCGACAGGGACATCCTACGAGCAGTACGTC. Amino acid sequence: CASSPTGTSYEQYV.

The chain couples TRBV19 to TRBJ1-4; 7 bases map to TRBD1. This CDR3 has 15 amino acids. The germline V gene encodes CDR1 LNHDA and CDR2 SQIVND (reference sequence). V was clipped by 3 bases and J by 4 bases; unmatched bases: 5. DNA of the CDR3: TGTGCCAGTAGTATGTACGGGGACAGTAATGAAAAACTGTTTTTT. Protein sequence: CASSMYGDSNEKLFF.

This clone appeared a few times. The rearrangement links TRBV6-1 to TRBJ1-2, with D perhaps matching TRBD1 (6 bases). Germline V lookup: CDR1 MNHNS, CDR2 SASEGT. The V end lost 2 bases, the J end lost 7 bases, and 11 bases lay between the germline ends. The length of the CDR3 is 13 residues. CDR3 in DNA: TGTGCCAGCAGTGAATGGGGGCAGGGTGGCTACACCTTC. This gives the protein CASSEWGQGGYTF.

This chain uses TRBV11-2 with TRBJ1-3; 7 bases are shared with TRBD1. This CDR3 region has 15 residues. With 4 bases clipped from V and 4 bases from J, the junction kept 7 bases outside the gene matches. Germline assignment: CDR1 SGHAT and CDR2 FQNNGV. For the CDR3, the DNA is TGTGCCAGCAGCTCCCTGACAGGGAGGGGAAACACCATATATTTT. The encoded protein is CASSSLTGRGNTIYF. Variable domain in full (rest from reference TRBV11-2 and TRBJ1-3): EAGVAQSPRYKIIEKRQSVAFWCNPISGHATLYWYQQILGQGPKLLIQFQNNGVVDDSQLPKDRFSAERLKGVDSTLKIQPAKLEDSAVYLCASSSLTGRGNTIYFGEGSWLTVV.

This clone appeared a single time. V and J are TRBV2 and TRBJ2-3; TRBD1 matches at 8 bases. The CDR3 contains 15 residues. V gave up 1 base and J gave up 5 bases; unmatched junction bases: 5. Germline loops: CDR1 SNHLY, CDR2 FYNNEI. The chain's CDR3 is CASSEGQGAGDTQYF. CDR3 nucleotides: TGTGCCAGCAGTGAAGGCCAGGGGGCGGGAGATACGCAGTATTTT. The full variable domain, its missing parts supplied by reference TRBV2 and TRBJ2-3, is EPEVTQTPSHQVTQMGQEVILRCVPISNHLYFYWYRQILGQKVEFLVSFYNNEISEKSEIFDDQFSVERPDGSNFTLKIRSTKLEDSAMYFCASSEGQGAGDTQYFGPGTRLTVL.